Below, 19 T cell receptor beta chains from the same sample are listed, as sequenced in a study of Graves' ophthalmopathy and Graves' hyperthyroidism. As the template, RNA transcripts were used to amplify TCR beta CDR3 regions. HTBI primers primed a first-round RT-PCR, and a second-round multiplex PCR followed. Each CDR3 protein gets one entry after TCRdb re-called the multiplex PCR reads with MiXCR. The top ten hold approximately 12% of the sample, which has about 1.1 million distinct CDR3 sequences, about 36% seen once. The sequenced sample was peripheral blood or thyroid tissue (not recorded which). The receptors derive from an adult man with Graves' hyperthyroidism.

This clonotype was observed many times. The chain has TRBV19 and TRBJ2-7; D perhaps matches TRBD2 (5 bases). The germline CDR1 and CDR2 sequences are LNHDA and SQIVND (reference sequence). CDR3 length: 15 residues. The V gene lost 2 bases and the J gene lost 4 bases, with 15 bases spanning the gap. The CDR3 reads CASSIRSTREYEQYF. The CDR3 coding sequence is TGTGCCAGTAGTATACGCTCCACACGGGAATACGAGCAGTACTTC.

This clonotype was counted many times. The chain joins TRBV9 to TRBJ1-4, with D possibly matching TRBD1 (5 bases). The V gene's germline CDR1 is SGDLS and CDR2 YYNGEE. V was shortened by 4 bases and J by 7 bases, with 17 bases between the two germline ends. The CDR3 runs to 15 residues. DNA for the CDR3: TGTGCCAGCAGCATTCTCAGGGTGTTTAGTGAAAAACTGTTTTTT. Amino acid sequence: CASSILRVFSEKLFF.

This clonotype was picked up many times. This chain uses TRBV7-9 with TRBJ1-1, with D tentatively TRBD1 (6 bases). This CDR3 has 15 amino acids. Trimming pared 6 bases from V and 0 bases from J, leaving 14 bases between. Germline CDR1 and CDR2: SEHNR and FQNEAQ (reference sequence). In nucleotides, the CDR3 is TGTGCCAGCAGTTCCTACCGGGACATGAACACTGAAGCTTTCTTT. It is translated as CASSSYRDMNTEAFF.

This clonotype was found a few times. The genes are TRBV9 and TRBJ2-7; D is ambiguous. The germline CDR1 and CDR2 sequences are SGDLS and YYNGEE. The CDR3 spans 14 residues. V lost 4 bases to trimming and J lost 5 bases, with 16 bases between them. The CDR3 sequence is CASSPYLRFDEQYF. CDR3 coding DNA: TGTGCCAGCAGCCCCTACCTAAGGTTCGACGAGCAGTACTTC.

This clonotype has a handful of counts. The rearrangement uses TRBV10-3 and TRBJ1-4; D gene ambiguous. This CDR3 comprises 13 residues. Trimming removed 0 bases from V and 7 bases from J, with 6 bases in between. Germline V lookup: CDR1 ENHRY, CDR2 SYGVKD. In nucleotides, the CDR3 is TGTGCCATCAGTGAGTCGGACCGTGAAAAACTGTTTTTT. It yields the protein CAISESDREKLFF.

This chain joins TRBV11-2 and TRBJ2-3; no clear D gene. V was shortened by 6 bases and J by 4 bases, with 17 bases between the two germline ends. This CDR3 is built from 15 residues. Germline loops: CDR1 SGHAT, CDR2 FQNNGV. Here the CDR3 reads CASSLRQVSPDTQYF. The CDR3 nucleotides are TGTGCCAGCAGTTTAAGACAAGTCTCCCCAGATACGCAGTATTTT.

The J gene is TRBJ1-1, the V gene TRBV12-3 or TRBV12-4, with D unresolved. Between the trimmed V and J ends, which lost 6 bases and 4 bases, there was a span of 12 bases. The CDR3 extends over 13 amino acids. The DNA for the CDR3 is TGTGCCAGCAGCACGGACGGTCTCACTGAAGCTTTCTTT. Amino acids: CASSTDGLTEAFF.

Ten or more counts support this clonotype. The chain carries TRBV7-9 and TRBJ2-5, with D perhaps matching TRBD2 (5 bases). The ends were cut back, 5 bases at V and 6 bases at J, with 10 bases in the middle. CDR1 is SEHNR, CDR2 FQNEAQ, per germline (reference sequence). The CDR3 covers 12 residues. The CDR3 region has the DNA TGTGCCAGCAGCCCAAACGGGAAGACCCAGTACTTC. It specifies CASSPNGKTQYF.

This clonotype was observed many times. This sequence joins TRBV7-8 and TRBJ2-5, with D perhaps being TRBD1 or TRBD2 (5 bases each). V shed 2 bases and J shed 3 bases, with 10 bases lying between them. From germline, CDR1 is SGHVS and CDR2 FQNEAQ. This CDR3 comprises 14 residues. CDR3 amino acids: CASSLRGPEETQYF. The CDR3 DNA is TGTGCCAGCAGCTTACGGGGACCAGAAGAGACCCAGTACTTC.

This clonotype was observed a single time. This chain links TRBV5-5 with TRBJ2-6; 9 bases line up with TRBD1. This CDR3 is 17 amino acids long. V gave up 5 bases and J gave up 3 bases; unmatched junction bases: 9. The germline V gene has CDR1 SGHKS and CDR2 YYEKEE (reference sequence). CDR3 region: CASSLTGTGYGANVLTF. The DNA for the CDR3 is TGTGCCAGCAGTTTAACCGGGACAGGGTATGGGGCCAACGTCCTGACTTTC.

This clonotype has ten or more counts. The chain employs TRBV20-1 and TRBJ2-7, with D possibly TRBD2 on 5 matching bases. V dropped 5 bases and J dropped 0 bases, with 17 bases sitting between them. The germline V gene encodes CDR1 DFQATT and CDR2 SNEGSKA (reference sequence). This CDR3 spans 15 amino acids. The CDR3: CSARGNPSNSYEQYF. CDR3 bases: TGCAGTGCTCGAGGGAACCCCTCAAACTCCTACGAGCAGTACTTC.

The chain recombines TRBV7-2 with TRBJ2-7, with TRBD2 identical over 7 bases. CDR3 length: 14 residues. V shed 5 bases, J shed 6 bases, and the junction held 10 bases outside the gene matches. Germline V gene sequence: CDR1 SGHTA, CDR2 FQGNSA. CDR3 nucleotide sequence: TGTGCCAGCAGCCCCCGAGCGGGAAGGGGCGAGCAGTACTTC. Encoded protein: CASSPRAGRGEQYF.

At least ten counts were recorded for this clonotype. The rearrangement links TRBV29-1 to TRBJ1-4; TRBD1 is a possible D gene (6 bases). V lost 6 bases and J lost 4, with 12 bases in between. The germline V gene encodes CDR1 SQVTM and CDR2 ANQGSEA. The CDR3 is made up of 13 amino acids. The CDR3 is CSVTGLNNEKLFF. CDR3 sequence (DNA): TGCAGCGTCACAGGGTTAAATAATGAAAAACTGTTTTTT. Based on the CDR3 plus reference TRBV29-1 and TRBJ1-4, the full variable domain is SAVISQKPSRDICQRGTSLTIQCQVDSQVTMMFWYRQQPGQSLTLIATANQGSEATYESGFVIDKFPISRPNLTFSTLTVSNMSPEDSSIYLCSVTGLNNEKLFFGSGTQLSVL.

This clonotype occurred a few times. The V gene is TRBV5-5, the J gene TRBJ2-5, with D perhaps given as TRBD1 or TRBD2 (7 bases each). The germline V gene encodes CDR1 SGHKS and CDR2 YYEKEE (reference sequence). CDR3 size: 15 residues. Trimming shortened V by 3 bases and J by 5 bases, and 17 bases separated the two germline ends. CDR3 protein: CASSSQRDRGETQYF. The CDR3 DNA is TGTGCCAGCAGCTCGCAGCGGGACAGAGGGGAGACCCAGTACTTC.

Details on this clonotype: With a much larger clone just one base away, this may be a read error. The rearrangement uses TRBV29-1 and TRBJ2-2, with D hard to call. Germline CDR1 reads SQVTM; CDR2 reads ANQGSEA. The CDR3 loop spans 16 amino acids. Trimming cost V 4 bases and J 4 bases, with 19 bases left between them. The CDR3 DNA reads TGCAGCGTTGCAGATCCCGTATACGGCAGCACCGGGGAGCTGTTTTTT. It translates to CSVADPVYGSTGELFF.

This clonotype has at least ten counts. The genes are TRBV4-3 and TRBJ2-7; 10 nucleotides match TRBD1. The CDR3 extends over 15 amino acids. Germline V lookup: CDR1 LGHNA, CDR2 YSLEER. The V segment lost 1 base and the J segment 6 bases; nucleotides outside the gene matches: 6. The DNA for the CDR3 is TGCGCCAGCAGCCAAGTAGGACAGGGGGTTTCCGAGCAGTACTTC. This gives the protein CASSQVGQGVSEQYF.

The chain joins TRBV2 to TRBJ1-2; TRBD1 aligns across 9 bases. The CDR3 is 10 residues long. The J segment lost 12 bases and the V segment lost 4 bases, leaving 0 bases of the junction unmatched. Germline-derived CDR1 and CDR2 are SNHLY and FYNNEI. CDR3: CASSGQGDTF. For the CDR3, the DNA is TGTGCCAGCAGTGGACAGGGGGACACCTTC.

The chain combines TRBV4-1 with TRBJ1-1; D is unclear. The V end lost 3 bases, the J end lost 8 bases, and 16 bases lay between the germline ends. The CDR3 is made up of 14 amino acids. Germline CDR1 reads MGHRA; CDR2 reads YSYEKL. The CDR3 protein is CASSHGSSAAEAFF. Here the CDR3 DNA reads TGCGCCAGCAGCCATGGTTCCAGTGCGGCGGAAGCTTTCTTT.

At least ten counts were recorded for this clonotype. The chain is built from TRBV14 and TRBJ2-7; D not certain. The CDR3 runs to 16 residues. Germline V CDR1 and CDR2: SGHDN, FVKESK. Trimming removed 0 bases from V and 0 bases from J, with 12 bases in between. The CDR3 region is CASSQEEDPISYEQYF. As DNA, the CDR3 is TGTGCCAGCAGCCAAGAAGAGGACCCGATCTCCTACGAGCAGTACTTC.